The 25 T cell receptor beta chains in this list originate from one sample, sequenced in a study of PD-1 blockade in classical Hodgkin lymphoma. Here immunoSEQ multiplex PCR was the method, and the copy in TCRdb shows in-frame clones only, minus some. The sample holds 95,000 to 100,000 clones, 75% to 90% seen once. Brentuximab vedotin exposure varied, and every patient relapsed after autologous stem cell transplantation. Sequenced here: peripheral blood mononuclear cells (PBMCs), sampled before the second cycle of nivolumab. The receptors were sampled from a human donor with classical Hodgkin lymphoma.

The J gene is TRBJ1-1, the V gene TRBV6-1; 7 bases match TRBD1. J lost 1 base, V lost 10 bases, and 3 bases had no gene match. Germline lookup yields CDR1 MNHNS and CDR2 SASEGT. The CDR3 extends over 12 amino acids. Here the CDR3 DNA reads TGTGCCATACAGGGGAGGAACACTGAAGCTTTCTTT. It codes for CAIQGRNTEAFF.

The V and J genes are TRBV7-6 and TRBJ1-4, with 7 bases that match TRBD1. This CDR3 spans 14 amino acids. Germline CDR1 is SGHVS and CDR2 is FNYEAQ. The trim removed 6 bases at V and 3 bases at J, leaving 4 bases unmatched. CDR3 sequence reads: CASSFQGANEKLFF. DNA of the CDR3: TGTGCCAGCAGTTTCCAGGGGGCTAATGAAAAACTGTTTTTT.

The V gene is TRBV7-5, the J gene TRBJ1-5. TRBV7-5 corresponds to a pseudogene. The CDR3 length is 11 residues. The CDR3, as DNA: TGTGCCAGAAACTTCTGTCAGCCCCAGCATTTT. It yields the protein CARNFCQPQHF.

This chain connects TRBV4-3 to TRBJ1-1, with D hard to call. Trimming removed 8 bases from V and 4 bases from J, with 17 bases in between. Germline V gene lookup returns CDR1 LGHNA and CDR2 YSLEER. CDR3 length: 14 amino acids. CDR3 in DNA: TGCGCCAGCTCCCGGATACTTGGAGGCACTGAAGCTTTCTTT. Translating gives CASSRILGGTEAFF.

The CDR3 region has the DNA TGTGCCAGCTCACCCTTCGGACAGGGGTCCACAGATACGCAGTATTTT. Translated: CASSPFGQGSTDTQYF. The V gene is TRBV18, the J gene TRBJ2-3; 9 bases align to TRBD1. Trimming removed 3 bases from V and 2 bases from J; junction bases left unmatched: 6. The CDR3 consists of 16 residues. Germline-derived CDR1 and CDR2 are KGHSH and LQKENI.

The chain has TRBV5-1 and TRBJ2-1, with TRBD2 matching 8 bases. This CDR3 comprises 15 residues. The germline V gene encodes CDR1 SGHRS and CDR2 YFSETQ. The trim removed 1 base at V and 7 bases at J, leaving 7 bases unmatched. The CDR3 protein is CASSLFPGGANEQFF. CDR3 DNA: TGCGCCAGCAGCTTGTTTCCCGGGGGGGCTAATGAGCAGTTCTTC.

This chain's CDR3 is CASSLFSPGQGLDEQFF. Written as DNA, the CDR3 is TGTGCCAGCAGCCTGTTCTCACCGGGACAGGGGTTGGATGAGCAGTTCTTC. This chain joins TRBV7-3 and TRBJ2-1, with 10 positions matching TRBD1. The V segment lost 5 bases and the J segment 8 bases; nucleotides outside the gene matches: 15. Germline V gene sequence: CDR1 SGHTA, CDR2 FQGTGA. This CDR3 comprises 17 residues.

The J gene is TRBJ2-5, the V gene TRBV7-2, with TRBD2 as a possible D gene (6 bases). Trimming removed 3 bases at V and 8 bases at J, with 16 bases between. CDR3 length: 14 amino acids. The germline V gene encodes CDR1 SGHTA and CDR2 FQGNSA. The CDR3 bases are TGTGCCAGCAGCTTCGGCGGGGTAACGGAAACCCAGTACTTC. Amino acid sequence: CASSFGGVTETQYF.

The chain joins TRBV9 to TRBJ2-1, with TRBD1 as a possible D gene (5 bases). Trimming took 2 bases from V and 10 from J, leaving 16 bases between them. This CDR3 contains 14 residues. Germline CDR1 is SGDLS and CDR2 is YYNGEE. The CDR3 bases are TGTGCCAGCAGCGTGGGGCCTAACGATGGGGAGCAGTTCTTC. Amino acid sequence: CASSVGPNDGEQFF. The complete variable domain, with remaining parts taken from reference TRBV9 and TRBJ2-1, reads DSGVTQTPKHLITATGQRVTLRCSPRSGDLSVYWYQQSLDQGLQFLIQYYNGEERAKGNILERFSAQQFPDLHSELNLSSLELGDSALYFCASSVGPNDGEQFFGPGTRLTVL.

The chain couples TRBV6-5 to TRBJ1-2; a weak D match, TRBD1 (5 bases). V gave up 8 bases and J gave up 8 bases, with 21 bases separating them. The CDR3 is 14 amino acids. Germline V lookup: CDR1 MNHEY, CDR2 SVGAGI. The CDR3, as DNA: TGTGCCAGCTGGGGCACCTGGAGAGGGGAGGGCTACACCTTC. It specifies CASWGTWRGEGYTF.

The chain recombines TRBV13 with TRBJ2-5, with D perhaps TRBD2 (6 bases). The CDR3 contains 16 residues. V lost 4 bases and J lost 2, with 17 bases in between. CDR1 and CDR2 (germline): PRHDT, FYEKMQ (reference sequence). In DNA, the CDR3 is TGTGCCAGCAGCTCACAGTTAGCGGCTCAACAAGAGACCCAGTACTTC. Its protein is CASSSQLAAQQETQYF. The entire variable domain, with the rest obtained from reference TRBV13 and TRBJ2-5, is as follows: AAGVIQSPRHLIKEKRETATLKCYPIPRHDTVYWYQQGPGQDPQFLISFYEKMQSDKGSIPDRFSAQQFSDYHSELNMSSLELGDSALYFCASSSQLAAQQETQYFGPGTRLLVL.

Only one count was recorded for this clone. The chain carries TRBV4-1 and TRBJ1-5; D is unclear. The CDR3 has 15 amino acids. The germline CDR1 and CDR2 sequences are MGHRA and YSYEKL. V lost 0 bases to trimming and J lost 3 bases, with 9 bases between them. CDR3 region: CASSQEQPPNQPQHF. Here the CDR3 DNA reads TGCGCCAGCAGCCAAGAACAGCCCCCCAATCAGCCCCAGCATTTT.

The V and J genes are TRBV27 and TRBJ2-3; TRBD1 matches at 10 bases. After removal of 1 base from V and 6 bases from J, the junction contained 4 bases not matched to a gene. The germline gives CDR1 MNHEY, CDR2 SMNVEV (reference sequence). The CDR3 is 15 residues long. CDR3 nucleotide sequence: TGTGCCAGCAGTTTATTGGGGACAGGGGAGGATACGCAGTATTTT. Amino acids: CASSLLGTGEDTQYF.

With regard to this clone: Within the sample, other DNA sequences also encode this same CDR3. This rearrangement joins TRBV27 to TRBJ1-4; no reliable D call. With 5 bases removed from V and 2 bases from J, the gap between germline ends came to 9 bases. The CDR3 contains 14 residues. Germline CDR1 and CDR2: MNHEY and SMNVEV (reference sequence). In nucleotides, the CDR3 is TGTGCCAGCAGTCCCGTGGGGACTAATGAAAAACTGTTTTTT. Its protein is CASSPVGTNEKLFF.

V usage is TRBV2 and J usage is TRBJ2-1; 7 nucleotides match TRBD2. The junction had 11 bases not matched to a gene; V was cut back by 5 bases and J by 10 bases. Looked up from germline, CDR1 is SNHLY and CDR2 is FYNNEI. CDR3 size: 14 residues. CDR3 loop: CASSYSNGGGEQFF. The CDR3 nucleotides are TGTGCCAGCAGTTACTCGAACGGCGGGGGAGAGCAGTTCTTC. Full variable domain (rest looked up from reference TRBV2 and TRBJ2-1): EPEVTQTPSHQVTQMGQEVILRCVPISNHLYFYWYRQILGQKVEFLVSFYNNEISEKSEIFDDQFSVERPDGSNFTLKIRSTKLEDSAMYFCASSYSNGGGEQFFGPGTRLTVL.

This clone has just a few counts. The rearrangement links TRBV12-5 to TRBJ2-3, with 9 bases that match TRBD2. Germline CDR1 and CDR2: LGHNT and FRNRAP. This CDR3 contains 16 residues. Trimming removed 0 bases from V and 4 bases from J; junction bases left unmatched: 5. The CDR3 reads CASGLVLGLAPDTQYF. CDR3 nucleotide sequence: TGTGCTAGTGGTTTGGTTCTCGGACTAGCGCCAGATACGCAGTATTTT.

The CDR3 DNA sequence: TGTGCCTGGAGTCAACAGCTCACCGGGGAGCTGTTTTTT. It yields the protein CAWSQQLTGELFF. The chain combines TRBV30 with TRBJ2-2; D uncertain. The V end was cut by 2 bases, the J end by 4 bases, with 8 bases between. This CDR3 has 13 residues. The germline gives CDR1 GTSNPN, CDR2 SVGIG (reference sequence).

The rearrangement links TRBV6-5 to TRBJ2-2; tentatively, D is TRBD1 (6 bases). This CDR3 comprises 14 residues. V lost 7 bases and J lost 4, with 13 bases in between. Germline-derived CDR1 and CDR2 are MNHEY and SVGAGI. CDR3 amino acids: CASTGVRSTGELFF. The CDR3 DNA reads as TGTGCCAGCACAGGGGTTCGTTCCACCGGGGAGCTGTTTTTT.

The V gene is TRBV27, the J gene TRBJ2-7; possibly TRBD2 for D (6 bases). Germline V gene data show CDR1 as MNHEY and CDR2 as SMNVEV (reference sequence). The CDR3 spans 14 residues. With 6 bases removed from V and 2 bases from J, the gap between germline ends came to 14 bases. The CDR3 loop is CASRSRGATYEQYF. CDR3 nucleotides: TGTGCCAGCAGGTCCCGCGGGGCCACCTACGAGCAGTACTTC.

This rearrangement joins TRBV7-6 to TRBJ2-5; the match to TRBD2 covers 10 bases. Germline V gives CDR1 SGHVS, CDR2 FNYEAQ. The CDR3 runs 17 residues. The ends lost 0 bases at V and 5 bases at J; junction bases unmatched: 9. The CDR3 DNA sequence: TGTGCCAGCAGCTTAGCGCTGGTAGCGGGGGGCCTGGAGACCCAGTACTTC. It is translated as CASSLALVAGGLETQYF.

There are a few counts of this clone. This chain joins TRBV28 and TRBJ1-5, with D possibly matching TRBD1 (5 bases). CDR3 size: 14 residues. The V end lost 4 bases, the J end lost 0 bases, and 7 bases lay between the germline ends. Germline lookup yields CDR1 MDHEN and CDR2 SYDVKM. DNA of the CDR3: TGTGCCAGCAGTTCGAGGGGTAGCAATCAGCCCCAGCATTTT. Translating it yields CASSSRGSNQPQHF. Full variable domain (remainder filled in from reference TRBV28 and TRBJ1-5): DVKVTQSSRYLVKRTGEKVFLECVQDMDHENMFWYRQDPGLGLRLIYFSYDVKMKEKGDIPEGYSVSREKKERFSLILESASTNQTSMYLCASSSRGSNQPQHFGDGTRLSIL.

This chain links TRBV6-5 with TRBJ1-5, with 7 bases fitting TRBD1. The V gene end was trimmed by 5 bases and the J gene end by 5 bases; junction bases not matched to a gene: 9. The CDR3 covers 15 residues. Germline values: CDR1 MNHEY, CDR2 SVGAGI. The CDR3 bases are TGTGCCAGCAGTAATACCGGGACAGCCTATCAGCCCCAGCATTTT. Protein product: CASSNTGTAYQPQHF.

This chain links TRBV10-1 with TRBJ1-1; 7 nucleotides match TRBD1. V dropped 10 bases and J dropped 2; count of bases not matched to a gene: 16. The CDR3 runs to 16 residues. In germline, CDR1 is WNHNN, CDR2 SYGVQD (reference sequence). The CDR3 DNA reads as TGCGCCACTTTATTACAGGGGTATGGGCTCAACACTGAAGCTTTCTTT. Protein sequence: CATLLQGYGLNTEAFF.

The CDR3: CASSLEVFGRANGYTF. The DNA of the CDR3 is TGTGCCAGCAGCTTGGAAGTATTCGGCAGGGCCAATGGCTACACCTTC. The chain recombines TRBV5-5 with TRBJ1-2; weak D call: TRBD1 (5 bases). Between the trimmed V and J ends, which lost 0 bases and 6 bases, there was a span of 18 bases. The CDR3 is 16 amino acids. CDR1 and CDR2 (germline): SGHKS, YYEKEE (reference sequence). Together with reference TRBV5-5 and TRBJ1-2, the CDR3 gives the full variable domain: DAGVTQSPTHLIKTRGQQVTLRCSPISGHKSVSWYQQVLGQGPQFIFQYYEKEERGRGNFPDRFSARQFPNYSSELNVNALLLGDSALYLCASSLEVFGRANGYTFGSGTRLTVV.

This clone was seen just once. V gene TRBV27 combines with J gene TRBJ1-4, with a weak D call TRBD1 (5 bases). This CDR3 is 14 amino acids long. From germline, CDR1 is MNHEY and CDR2 SMNVEV (reference sequence). V gave up 4 bases and J gave up 4 bases, with 10 bases separating them. CDR3 nucleotide sequence: TGTGCCAGCAGTTCCAGAGGGGTTAATGAAAAACTGTTTTTT. It specifies CASSSRGVNEKLFF.